The clone carrying this TCR beta chain was picked up a small number of times. Its antigen is currently unknown. This sample is part of a study of beta chain features in type 1 diabetes. Notes on the study in general: TCRB CDR3 length was moderately but significantly reduced in all four CD4+ subsets of Type 1 diabetes patients. Sequencing the cDNA could make cells with high TCR expression show up more than they should.

It was via CD45RO/CCR7/CD25/CD127/CD95/CD27 that CD4+ naive, central memory, regulatory and stem cell-like memory cells were sorted. Reverse transcription of all isolated RNA meant that expressed TCRB transcripts were sequenced. The method was immunoSEQ multiplex PCR; TCRdb's version includes in-frame clones alone and lacks a portion of them. In the table there are more than 200,000 clones, approximately 16% of which are singletons. The CDR3 consists of 12 residues. The germline CDR1 and CDR2 sequences are PRHDT and FYEKMQ (reference sequence). Trimming took 3 bases from V and 5 from J, leaving 6 bases between them.

The rearrangement links TRBV13 to TRBJ2-3; D is unclear. Specimen: naive CD4+ T cells from blood. The clonotype was recovered from a man aged 25-45 years with type 1 diabetes. The CDR3 region is CASSLVKDTQYF. In DNA, the CDR3 is TGTGCCAGCAGCTTGGTGAAAGATACGCAGTATTTT.